This T cell receptor (beta chain) was captured by sequencing in a study of siplizumab effects on memory and regulatory T cells. General study findings and limits: For mappable alloreactive CD4+ clones, the mean Treg-derived fraction was approximately 69% with siplizumab and under 35% in controls. The alloresponse seemed to draw substantially on naive T cells, which appeared more diverse than memory cells.

Per sample, around 10^5 TCR templates underwent assay. Assay: immunoSEQ multiplex PCR; the TCRdb copy retains only in-frame clones and omits some. The table shows 55,000 to 80,000 clones, with 65% to 80% occurring only once. Points on this clone: What it binds is unknown.

CDR1 is SGHAT, CDR2 FQNNGV, per germline. Trimming removed 8 bases at V and 4 bases at J, with 21 bases between. This CDR3 comprises 15 residues. Sequences were generated from unstimulated naive, memory, effector memory and TEMRA subsets in a few donor pairs. The receptor was derived from a human donor in good health. The chain joins TRBV11-2 to TRBJ2-7; possible D gene TRBD1, 6 bases. The sample comprised memory CD4+ T cells sorted from blood. The CDR3 spells CASREQGIGTYEQYF. CDR3 bases: TGTGCCAGCCGCGAACAGGGCATAGGGACATACGAGCAGTACTTC.